This entry lists 9 T cell receptor beta chains sequenced from one sample in a study of T cell responses to AZD1222 COVID-19 vaccine. Clones were sequenced by immunoSEQ multiplex PCR, and TCRdb holds only the in-frame ones, with some missing. Among fewer than 150,000 clones listed, more than 75% were seen once. The sample was peripheral blood, taken on day 0 of AZD1222 vaccination. These receptors all come from an adult in good health.

The chain carries TRBV28 and TRBJ2-1; TRBD1 agrees at 9 bases. The ends lost 3 bases at V and 9 bases at J; junction bases unmatched: 9. The CDR3 is made up of 15 amino acids. The germline V gene has CDR1 MDHEN and CDR2 SYDVKM. CDR3 DNA: TGTGCCAGCAGTTTTCCGGGACAGGGTACGGGTGAGCAGTTCTTC. Translated: CASSFPGQGTGEQFF.

J is TRBJ2-7 and V is TRBV25-1; 11 positions agree with TRBD2. Per germline, CDR1 MGHDK and CDR2 SYGVNS. This CDR3 is 13 amino acids long. Trimming took 7 bases from V and 5 from J; bases not matched to a gene: 4. The CDR3 DNA sequence: TGTGCCAGCATTCTAGCGGGAGGAGACGAGCAGTACTTC. It is translated as CASILAGGDEQYF.

This rearrangement joins TRBV7-2 to TRBJ1-2, with 9 nucleotides matching TRBD1. The CDR3 runs 13 residues. The ends lost 5 bases at V and 6 bases at J; junction bases unmatched: 4. CDR1 is SGHTA and CDR2 is FQGNSA in the germline V gene. In DNA, the CDR3 is TGTGCCAGCAGCCCCGGGACAGGGAATGGCTACACCTTC. It specifies CASSPGTGNGYTF.

The J gene is TRBJ1-1, the V gene TRBV4-1; D gene unclear. Germline CDR1 and CDR2: MGHRA and YSYEKL. V lost 0 bases and J lost 8, with 10 bases in between. This CDR3 contains 13 residues. The CDR3 DNA reads as TGCGCCAGCAGCCAAGATCAACGGAGAGAAGCTTTCTTT. It encodes CASSQDQRREAFF.

The rearrangement links TRBV19 to TRBJ2-2, with TRBD1 matching 9 bases. CDR3 length: 15 amino acids. Trimming at V came to 5 bases and at J to 4 bases, leaving 5 bases not matched to a gene. From germline, CDR1 is LNHDA and CDR2 SQIVND (reference sequence). CDR3 sequence: CASSFRQGGTGELFF. The CDR3 nucleotides are TGTGCCAGTAGTTTCAGACAGGGGGGCACCGGGGAGCTGTTTTTT.

This clone was observed once. The chain has TRBV6-6 and TRBJ2-5; D might be TRBD1 (5 bases). The CDR3 has 15 residues. Deletions cut 2 bases from V and 2 bases from J, with 12 bases between. Germline lookup yields CDR1 MNHNY and CDR2 SVGAGI (reference sequence). The CDR3 region has the DNA TGTGCCAGCAGTTACCTGGCAGGGCTACAAGAGACCCAGTACTTC. Its translation is CASSYLAGLQETQYF.

This clone was picked up one time. The chain couples TRBV2 to TRBJ1-4; no reliable D call. The length of the CDR3 is 15 residues. Germline CDR1 reads SNHLY; CDR2 reads FYNNEI. The germline V and J ends were trimmed by 4 bases and 3 bases, with 12 bases remaining between them. The CDR3 loop is CASSGGVGPNEKLFF. The CDR3 DNA reads TGTGCCAGCAGTGGGGGAGTTGGGCCTAATGAAAAACTGTTTTTT. Supplemented by reference TRBV2 and TRBJ1-4, the full variable domain reads EPEVTQTPSHQVTQMGQEVILRCVPISNHLYFYWYRQILGQKVEFLVSFYNNEISEKSEIFDDQFSVERPDGSNFTLKIRSTKLEDSAMYFCASSGGVGPNEKLFFGSGTQLSVL.

The rearrangement links TRBV10-3 to TRBJ2-5; D is unclear. The CDR3 runs 15 residues. V was clipped by 2 bases and J by 2 bases, with 12 bases between them. Germline CDR1 ENHRY, CDR2 SYGVKD. CDR3 DNA: TGTGCCATCAGTGAGGCGCAAGTGGGGCAAGAGACCCAGTACTTC. This sequence encodes CAISEAQVGQETQYF.

The rearrangement joins TRBV5-1 to TRBJ2-3; 8 positions agree with TRBD2. V was clipped by 1 base and J by 0 bases; unmatched bases: 1. The CDR3 extends over 15 amino acids. Germline V CDR1 and CDR2: SGHRS, YFSETQ. CDR3 protein: CASSLSGSSTDTQYF. In DNA, the CDR3 is TGCGCCAGCAGCTTGAGCGGGAGTAGCACAGATACGCAGTATTTT.